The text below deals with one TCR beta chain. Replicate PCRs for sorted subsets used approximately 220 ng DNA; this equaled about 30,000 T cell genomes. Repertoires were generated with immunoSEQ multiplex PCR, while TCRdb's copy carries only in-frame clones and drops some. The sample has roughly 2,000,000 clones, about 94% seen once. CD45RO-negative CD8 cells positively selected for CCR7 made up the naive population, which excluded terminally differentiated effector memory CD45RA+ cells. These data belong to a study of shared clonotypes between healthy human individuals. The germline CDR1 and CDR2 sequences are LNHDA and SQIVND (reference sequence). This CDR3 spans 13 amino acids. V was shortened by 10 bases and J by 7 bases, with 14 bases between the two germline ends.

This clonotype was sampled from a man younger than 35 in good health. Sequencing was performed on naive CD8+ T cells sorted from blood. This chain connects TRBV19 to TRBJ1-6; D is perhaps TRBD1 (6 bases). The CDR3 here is CATSGGGNSPLHF. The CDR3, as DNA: TGTGCCACCTCCGGGGGCGGGAATTCACCCCTCCACTTT.